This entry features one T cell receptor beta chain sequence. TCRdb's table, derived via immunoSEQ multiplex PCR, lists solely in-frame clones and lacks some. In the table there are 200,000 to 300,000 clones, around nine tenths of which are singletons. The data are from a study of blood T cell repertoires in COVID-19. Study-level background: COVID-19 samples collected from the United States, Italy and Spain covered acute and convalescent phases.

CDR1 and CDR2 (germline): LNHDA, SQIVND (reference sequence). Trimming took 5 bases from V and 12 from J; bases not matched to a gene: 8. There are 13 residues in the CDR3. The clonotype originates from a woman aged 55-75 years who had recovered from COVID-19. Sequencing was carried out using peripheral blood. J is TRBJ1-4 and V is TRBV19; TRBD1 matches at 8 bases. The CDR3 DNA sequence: TGTGCCAGTAGTGTGCAAGGACAGGGCCAACTGTTTTTT. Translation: CASSVQGQGQLFF.